The entry that follows covers one T cell receptor beta chain sequence. These data come from a study of blood T cell repertoires in COVID-19. The repertoire was sequenced with immunoSEQ multiplex PCR; TCRdb's copy has only in-frame clones and lacks some. The sample contains 150,000 to 200,000 clones, around 85% of which appear only once. Per the germline V gene, CDR1 is SEHNR and CDR2 is FQNEAQ (reference sequence). CDR3 length: 16 amino acids. J lost 3 bases, V lost 5 bases, and 3 bases had no gene match. The receptor's source is a man aged 60 to 75 with acute or convalescent COVID-19. The specimen sequenced was peripheral blood. This chain uses TRBV7-9 with TRBJ2-2; TRBD2 aligns across 13 bases. CDR3 loop: CASSPGLAGDTGELFF. In DNA, the CDR3 is TGTGCCAGCAGCCCCGGACTAGCGGGAGACACCGGGGAGCTGTTTTTT. Looking up the rest from reference TRBV7-9 and TRBJ2-2 gives the full variable domain: DTGVSQNPRHKITKRGQNVTFRCDPISEHNRLYWYRQTLGQGPEFLTYFQNEAQLEKSRLLSDRFSAERPKGSFSTLEIQRTEQGDSAMYLCASSPGLAGDTGELFFGEGSRLTVL.